A selection of T cell receptor beta chains follows, all from one sample in a study of cytomegalovirus exposure and HLA in healthy donors. Using immunoSEQ multiplex PCR, the repertoire was profiled, and TCRdb retains in-frame clones only, with some absent. The table has about 70,000 clones, 74% seen once. Sequencing used PBMCs. These receptors were taken from a woman in her sixties in good health and CMV-seropositive. The CDR3 runs from the conserved cysteine through the conserved F or W. A D gene is named only where the DNA matches it firmly. Size values are once, few and many counts, or a class for expanded clones, and some rows have none.

clone_size: few; d_call: -; j_call: TRBJ1-1; v_call: TRBV30; cdr3_nt: TGTGCCTGGAGTAGGGGTGAGACTGAAGCTTTCTTT; cdr3_aa: CAWSRGETEAFF
clone_size: few; d_call: -; j_call: TRBJ1-5; v_call: TRBV28; cdr3_nt: TGTGCCAGCAGTAGCCTACTAAATAGCAATCAGCCCCAGCATTTT; cdr3_aa: CASSSLLNSNQPQHF
clone_size: once; d_call: -; j_call: TRBJ2-1; v_call: TRBV21-1; cdr3_nt: TGTGCCAGCAGCCCGGGACAGGTACGCAATGAGCAGTTCTTC; cdr3_aa: CASSPGQVRNEQFF
clone_size: -; d_call: TRBD2; j_call: TRBJ2-1; v_call: TRBV10-3; cdr3_nt: TGTGCCACAAAGACTAGCGGGGGAGACTACAATGAGCAGTTCTTC; cdr3_aa: CATKTSGGDYNEQFF
clone_size: -; d_call: -; j_call: TRBJ1-3; v_call: TRBV6-1; cdr3_nt: TGTGCCAGCAGTGAAGCTGTGGCCTCGACTGGAAACACCATATATTTT; cdr3_aa: CASSEAVASTGNTIYF
clone_size: once; d_call: -; j_call: TRBJ2-7; v_call: TRBV12-5; cdr3_nt: TGTGCTAGTGGTTTGGTAAACAGTTACGAGCAGTACTTC; cdr3_aa: CASGLVNSYEQYF
clone_size: -; d_call: -; j_call: TRBJ2-1; v_call: TRBV10-2; cdr3_nt: TGCGCCAGCAGTGAGTCAGGGACTAATGAGCAGTTCTTC; cdr3_aa: CASSESGTNEQFF
clone_size: -; d_call: TRBD1; j_call: TRBJ1-1; v_call: TRBV10-3; cdr3_nt: TGTGCCATCAGTGAGAGACAGGGTGGTGTGAACACTGAAGCTTTCTTT; cdr3_aa: CAISERQGGVNTEAFF
clone_size: -; d_call: -; j_call: TRBJ1-2; v_call: TRBV29-1; cdr3_nt: TGCAGCGGGGGGGAGGGAAACTATGGCTACACCTTC; cdr3_aa: CSGGEGNYGYTF
clone_size: -; d_call: TRBD2; j_call: TRBJ2-7; v_call: TRBV2; cdr3_nt: TGTGCCAGCAGTGAATCGACTAGCGGATACGAGCAGTACTTC; cdr3_aa: CASSESTSGYEQYF
clone_size: -; d_call: -; j_call: TRBJ2-5; v_call: TRBV9; cdr3_nt: TGTGCCAGCAGCGCCGGGACTTGGGGGACTCGGAAAGAGACCCAGTACTTC; cdr3_aa: CASSAGTWGTRKETQYF
clone_size: once; d_call: -; j_call: TRBJ2-3; v_call: TRBV5-1; cdr3_nt: TGCGCCAGCAGCTTGGCCTCTACAGGGACAGATACGCAGTATTTT; cdr3_aa: CASSLASTGTDTQYF
clone_size: -; d_call: -; j_call: TRBJ1-4; v_call: TRBV14; cdr3_nt: TGTGCCAGCAGCCCGAGACTCGCCGGGGAAAAACTGTTTTTT; cdr3_aa: CASSPRLAGEKLFF
clone_size: -; d_call: -; j_call: TRBJ1-1; v_call: TRBV19; cdr3_nt: TGTGCCAGTAGCCGGTTAGACACTGAAGCTTTCTTT; cdr3_aa: CASSRLDTEAFF
clone_size: -; d_call: -; j_call: TRBJ1-1; v_call: TRBV7-6; cdr3_nt: TGTGCCAGCAGCTTAGCATCCCCGGGTCTAAACACTGAAGCTTTCTTT; cdr3_aa: CASSLASPGLNTEAFF
clone_size: -; d_call: TRBD2; j_call: TRBJ2-7; v_call: TRBV5-8; cdr3_nt: TGTGCCAGCAGCTTGGTACTAGCGGGAGTGGGTGAGCAGTACTTC; cdr3_aa: CASSLVLAGVGEQYF
clone_size: -; d_call: TRBD2; j_call: TRBJ2-3; v_call: TRBV5-1; cdr3_nt: TGCGCCAGCAGCTTCAGAGCGGGAGGGGGAACAGATACGCAGTATTTT; cdr3_aa: CASSFRAGGGTDTQYF
clone_size: -; d_call: TRBD1; j_call: TRBJ1-1; v_call: TRBV19; cdr3_nt: TGTGCCAGTGGCGGAACGGGACAGGGACATCGGGCTTTCTTT; cdr3_aa: CASGGTGQGHRAFF
clone_size: -; d_call: TRBD1; j_call: TRBJ2-1; v_call: TRBV19; cdr3_nt: TGTGCCAGTAGCACTCGTCGACAGGGTGACAATGAGCAGTTCTTC; cdr3_aa: CASSTRRQGDNEQFF
clone_size: -; d_call: -; j_call: TRBJ2-7; v_call: TRBV19; cdr3_nt: TGTGCCAGTAGTATATCCGTCAGCTCCTACGAGCAGTACTTC; cdr3_aa: CASSISVSSYEQYF
clone_size: -; d_call: -; j_call: TRBJ1-2; v_call: TRBV29-1; cdr3_nt: TGCAGCGTTGAAGCTTCCCGGGACTATGGCTACACCTTC; cdr3_aa: CSVEASRDYGYTF
clone_size: -; d_call: TRBD2; j_call: TRBJ2-3; v_call: TRBV29-1; cdr3_nt: TGCAGCGTAGCCCAGACGGGACTAGCGGATACGCAGTATTTT; cdr3_aa: CSVAQTGLADTQYF
clone_size: -; d_call: -; j_call: TRBJ1-2; v_call: TRBV5-6; cdr3_nt: TGTGCCAGCAGACCTCCCGGGACACACGGCCCCTATGGCTACACCTTC; cdr3_aa: CASRPPGTHGPYGYTF
clone_size: -; d_call: -; j_call: TRBJ2-3; v_call: TRBV4-1; cdr3_nt: TGCGCCAGCAGCCAAGGGGCGGTCCTAGCGTCGGCAGATACGCAGTATTTT; cdr3_aa: CASSQGAVLASADTQYF
clone_size: -; d_call: -; j_call: TRBJ2-1; v_call: TRBV11-3; cdr3_nt: TGTGCCAGCAGCCTTAACAATGAGCAGTTCTTC; cdr3_aa: CASSLNNEQFF